A selection of T cell receptor beta chains follows, all from one sample in a study of blood T cell repertoires in COVID-19. TCRdb keeps only in-frame clones here, not all; method: immunoSEQ multiplex PCR. This table holds some 130,000 clones, 78% found once. Sequencing was done on a sample of PBMCs or T cells enriched from blood (not recorded which). The receptors here all came from a woman aged 45 to 65 who had recovered from COVID-19. Both conserved end residues are trimmed from each CDR3.

>10|TRBV5-4
ASSLNKQKLF
>11|TRBV29-1
SVAEGTDTEAF
>13|TRBV7-8
ASSLVGQGGQPQH
>13|TRBV18
ASSSPDRVGYGYT
>16|TRBV27
ASSLRGTALIRTDTQY
>12|TRBV10-3
AIGGRVSTDTQY
>14|TRBV28
ASSFVFGTGWDEQF
>13|TRBV28
ASNLSGQSNYGYT
>10|TRBV30
AWRDINYGYT
>13|TRBV6-6
ASSYPGQGNNEQF
>13|TRBV6-5
ASSPESRGGTEAF
>12|TRBV3-1/TRBV3-2
ASSQVTGIAEAF
>11|TRBV29-1
SVCFREGTEAF
>11|TRBV29-1
SVRVQGAGPQH
>11|TRBV7-2
ASSLRRGGELF
>13|TRBV6-4
ASSETGDGNQPQH
>15|TRBV25-1
ASSEWRGGLGTDTQY
>12|TRBV7-9
ASSDGRASEKLF
>13|TRBV18
ASSPPGTGGNEQF